Following are 9 T cell receptor beta chains from one sample sequenced in a study of control samples from healthy donors and cancer patients. This table comes from immunoSEQ multiplex PCR, and its TCRdb copy is limited to in-frame clones, with some not included. The table lists about 110,000 clones, less than 95% of them singletons, with 3.5% to 4.5% in the top ten. Sequences were obtained from blood. The receptors shown here come from a human donor in good health. The donor label of this sample is uncertain.

This chain links TRBV2 with TRBJ2-1; D ambiguous. Germline assignment: CDR1 SNHLY and CDR2 FYNNEI. The CDR3 is made up of 13 amino acids. V gave up 4 bases and J gave up 2 bases, with 6 bases separating them. The CDR3 region has the DNA TGTGCCAGCAGTGTTGCAGCCTACAATGAGCAGTTCTTC. Translation: CASSVAAYNEQFF.

This rearrangement joins TRBV4-2 to TRBJ1-5; D might be TRBD1 (5 bases). The CDR3 covers 15 residues. V gave up 0 bases and J gave up 3 bases, with 9 bases separating them. The V gene's germline CDR1 is LGHNA and CDR2 YNFKEQ. The CDR3 nucleotides read TGTGCCAGCAGCCAAGAAGAGGGGCTCAATCAGCCCCAGCATTTT. Its protein is CASSQEEGLNQPQHF.

The rearrangement uses TRBV5-1 and TRBJ1-5; tentative D call: TRBD1 (5 bases). This CDR3 is 13 amino acids long. Germline CDR1 SGHRS, CDR2 YFSETQ. V was clipped by 5 bases and J by 3 bases, with 9 bases between them. The CDR3 DNA follows: TGCGCCAGCAGTTGGGACCCCAATCAGCCCCAGCATTTT. The encoded protein is CASSWDPNQPQHF.

The chain links TRBV11-2 to TRBJ1-1, with D possibly being TRBD1 (5 bases). Trimming took off 5 bases at V and 1 base at J, with 14 bases between the two ends. CDR3 length: 15 amino acids. Germline loops: CDR1 SGHAT, CDR2 FQNNGV. The CDR3 DNA reads as TGTGCCAGCAGCCTCTGGGCAGGGAGGAACACTGAAGCTTTCTTT. Translated: CASSLWAGRNTEAFF.

The genes are TRBV5-1 and TRBJ2-5; the match to TRBD1 covers 7 bases. Germline CDR1 and CDR2: SGHRS and YFSETQ. Trimming at V came to 0 bases and at J to 0 bases, leaving 2 bases not matched to a gene. CDR3 size: 15 residues. In nucleotides, the CDR3 is TGCGCCAGCAGCTTGGCCGGGACAGACCAAGAGACCCAGTACTTC. Residues: CASSLAGTDQETQYF.

This sequence joins TRBV14 and TRBJ2-1, with D unresolved. Germline V lookup: CDR1 SGHDN, CDR2 FVKESK. The CDR3 has 14 residues. Trimming took 6 bases from V and 0 from J, leaving 9 bases between them. DNA of the CDR3: TGTGCCAGCAGTGAAGTCCACTCCTACAATGAGCAGTTCTTC. Amino acid sequence: CASSEVHSYNEQFF.

This clone was counted once. This chain joins TRBV11-2 and TRBJ2-5, with D perhaps TRBD1 or TRBD2 (6 bases each). CDR1 is SGHAT and CDR2 is FQNNGV in the germline V gene. This CDR3 comprises 15 residues. V was trimmed by 5 bases and J by 1 base, leaving 14 bases between them. The CDR3 sequence: CASSGDTGVQETQYF. The CDR3 DNA sequence: TGTGCCAGCAGCGGGGACACGGGGGTCCAAGAGACCCAGTACTTC.

V usage is TRBV6-4 and J usage is TRBJ2-6; 8 positions agree with TRBD2. From germline, CDR1 is MRHNA and CDR2 SNTAGT. The CDR3 has 16 residues. After removal of 5 bases from V and 2 bases from J, the junction contained 5 bases not matched to a gene. Here the CDR3 reads CASSPRGGAGANVLTF. In nucleotides, the CDR3 is TGTGCCAGCAGTCCTCGGGGGGGCGCTGGGGCCAACGTCCTGACTTTC.

The chain joins TRBV6-6 to TRBJ2-2, with D perhaps matching TRBD1 (5 bases). Per germline, CDR1 MNHNY and CDR2 SVGAGI (reference sequence). The CDR3 has 15 residues. The V end was cut by 8 bases, the J end by 6 bases, with 19 bases between. The CDR3 DNA sequence: TGTGCCAGCGAAGGGGCCCTAGGAAGATCCGGGGAGCTGTTTTTT. Translated: CASEGALGRSGELFF.